Shown below are 30 T cell receptor beta chains from a single sample sequenced in a study of CD8 T cells in Susac syndrome. RNA was extracted with the RNeasy kit, and a quantity of 0.5 to 1 ug was reverse transcribed using random hexamers. TCRdb analysed the immunoSEQ multiplex PCR reads with MiXCR anew, one entry per CDR3 protein. The profile shows approximately 80,000 distinct CDR3 sequences, approximately 94% of them singletons. Sequenced material: CD8+ T cells from PBMCs. These receptors originate from a human donor with Susac syndrome.

This chain links TRBV19 with TRBJ2-7, with D maybe TRBD2 (6 bases). Germline V CDR1 and CDR2: LNHDA, SQIVND (reference sequence). The CDR3 is 13 amino acids. V lost 6 bases, J lost 4 bases, and 13 bases lay in between. CDR3: CASRSGLYYEQYF. The DNA for the CDR3 is TGTGCCAGTAGATCGGGACTCTATTACGAGCAGTACTTC. Supplemented by reference TRBV19 and TRBJ2-7, the full variable domain reads DGGITQSPKYLFRKEGQNVTLSCEQNLNHDAMYWYRQDPGQGLRLIYYSQIVNDFQKGDIAEGYSVSREKKESFPLTVTSAQKNPTAFYLCASRSGLYYEQYFGPGTRLTVT.

The V and J genes are TRBV12-3 or TRBV12-4 and TRBJ1-2; D is unresolved. Trimming shortened V by 3 bases and J by 4 bases, and 9 bases separated the two germline ends. The CDR3 length is 13 residues. The CDR3 nucleotides are TGTGCCAGCAGTTTTGACGGATTCTATGGCTACACCTTC. Its protein product is CASSFDGFYGYTF.

The chain recombines TRBV20-1 with TRBJ1-2; a possible D gene is TRBD1 (6 bases). V lost 0 bases and J 8 bases, leaving 10 bases between the germline ends. The CDR3 loop spans 12 amino acids. Germline CDR1 DFQATT, CDR2 SNEGSKA (reference sequence). The CDR3 loop is CSARDAGEGYTF. The CDR3 DNA sequence: TGCAGTGCTAGAGATGCAGGGGAAGGCTACACCTTC.

The rearrangement joins TRBV7-2 to TRBJ2-3, with TRBD2 matching over 9 bases. Germline CDR1 and CDR2: SGHTA and FQGNSA. The length of the CDR3 is 15 residues. Trimming cost V 5 bases and J 3 bases; bases outside gene matches: 6. Here the CDR3 DNA reads TGTGCCAGCAGCACAGCCCTAGCGGGGACAGATACGCAGTATTTT. Translation gives CASSTALAGTDTQYF.

The chain has TRBV7-9 and TRBJ2-7; 7 nucleotides line up with TRBD2. The CDR3 consists of 15 residues. CDR1 is SEHNR and CDR2 is FQNEAQ in the germline V gene (reference sequence). J was trimmed by 5 bases and V by 4 bases; bases with no gene match: 11. The DNA for the CDR3 is TGTGCCAGCAGCTCCGAAGAGCGGGGTGGTCACGAGCAGTACTTC. Translated: CASSSEERGGHEQYF.

This sequence joins TRBV2 and TRBJ2-7; 8 nucleotides agree with TRBD1. The germline V gene has CDR1 SNHLY and CDR2 FYNNEI. Trimming cost V 11 bases and J 6 bases; bases outside gene matches: 12. The CDR3 totals 13 residues. The CDR3 sequence: CARRTGQGTEQYF. In DNA, the CDR3 is TGTGCCCGACGCACAGGACAGGGAACCGAGCAGTACTTC.

The chain is built from TRBV11-2 and TRBJ2-7; the D is unclear. V gave up 5 bases and J gave up 0 bases, with 11 bases separating them. This CDR3 comprises 14 residues. Germline V gene lookup returns CDR1 SGHAT and CDR2 FQNNGV. The CDR3 DNA reads TGTGCCAGCAGCAAACCCAGCCGCTCCTACGAGCAGTACTTC. It translates to CASSKPSRSYEQYF.

The chain combines TRBV20-1 with TRBJ2-3; the D gene could be TRBD1 or TRBD2 (6 bases each). The germline gives CDR1 DFQATT, CDR2 SNEGSKA (reference sequence). The V end was cut by 3 bases, the J end by 0 bases, with 13 bases between. The CDR3 covers 15 residues. The CDR3 region is CSARNGGVSTDTQYF. CDR3 sequence (DNA): TGCAGTGCTAGGAACGGGGGCGTTAGCACAGATACGCAGTATTTT.

The chain carries TRBV28 and TRBJ1-5; no clear D. From germline, CDR1 is MDHEN and CDR2 SYDVKM. V gave up 5 bases and J gave up 3 bases, with 5 bases separating them. The CDR3 length is 12 residues. CDR3 nucleotides: TGTGCCAGCAGTACAGCCAATCAGCCCCAGCATTTT. Translation: CASSTANQPQHF.

The CDR3 DNA sequence: TGCAGTGCTGGCCCTAGCGGGGGGCCTTACAATGAGCAGTTCTTC. This translates into CSAGPSGGPYNEQFF. This chain uses TRBV20-1 with TRBJ2-1, with 11 bases lining up with TRBD2. The CDR3 spans 15 residues. Per germline, CDR1 DFQATT and CDR2 SNEGSKA (reference sequence). Germline trimming cut 5 bases from V and 4 bases from J; bases unmatched to any gene: 7.

The rearrangement links TRBV9 to TRBJ1-5; unclear D gene. This CDR3 comprises 14 residues. V was trimmed by 3 bases and J by 5 bases, leaving 12 bases between them. CDR1 SGDLS and CDR2 YYNGEE come from the germline V gene. The CDR3 region is CASSAREIYQPQHF. CDR3 DNA sequence: TGTGCCAGCAGCGCCCGGGAGATCTATCAGCCCCAGCATTTT.

The J gene is TRBJ2-7, the V gene TRBV7-6; D not certain. Deletions cut 3 bases from V and 6 bases from J, with 9 bases between. The CDR3 spans 12 residues. Germline V gives CDR1 SGHVS, CDR2 FNYEAQ. For the CDR3, the DNA is TGTGCCAGCAGCTTTTTCCTTTCCGAGCAGTACTTC. Translation gives CASSFFLSEQYF.

The chain combines TRBV11-2 with TRBJ2-1, with 7 bases fitting TRBD1. This CDR3 is 14 amino acids long. V shed 4 bases, J shed 8 bases, and the junction held 8 bases outside the gene matches. CDR1 is SGHAT and CDR2 is FQNNGV in the germline V gene. CDR3 nucleotide sequence: TGTGCCAGCAGCTCAAACAGGGGAATCGATGAGCAGTTCTTC. Residues: CASSSNRGIDEQFF. Full variable domain (remainder filled in from reference TRBV11-2 and TRBJ2-1): EAGVAQSPRYKIIEKRQSVAFWCNPISGHATLYWYQQILGQGPKLLIQFQNNGVVDDSQLPKDRFSAERLKGVDSTLKIQPAKLEDSAVYLCASSSNRGIDEQFFGPGTRLTVL.

The chain combines TRBV11-3 with TRBJ1-2; weak D call: TRBD1 (5 bases). The CDR3 runs to 15 residues. Per the germline V gene, CDR1 is SGHNT and CDR2 is YENEEA. V lost 3 bases, J lost 4 bases, and 15 bases lay in between. CDR3 region: CASSFPPGPSYGYTF. CDR3 in DNA: TGTGCCAGCAGCTTCCCCCCGGGACCTTCCTATGGCTACACCTTC.

The V and J genes are TRBV4-2 and TRBJ2-3; 10 bases align to TRBD2. CDR1 and CDR2 from the germline V gene are LGHNA and YNFKEQ. CDR3 length: 14 residues. V was pared by 6 bases and J by 5 bases, with 5 bases of the junction left unmatched. CDR3 amino acids: CASRATSGIDTQYF. In DNA, the CDR3 is TGTGCCAGCAGGGCCACTAGCGGGATAGATACGCAGTATTTT.

The V call is TRBV12-3 or TRBV12-4, the J call TRBJ2-7; unclear D gene. The germline V and J ends were trimmed by 6 bases and 6 bases, with 18 bases remaining between them. The CDR3 sequence is 14 residues long. The CDR3: CASREQGIRSEQYF. The CDR3 DNA follows: TGTGCCAGCAGGGAACAAGGAATTAGAAGCGAGCAGTACTTC.

CDR3 loop: CASSLRRADNEQFF. In DNA, the CDR3 is TGCGCCAGCAGCCTCCGTCGGGCAGACAATGAGCAGTTCTTC. The V gene is TRBV5-1, the J gene TRBJ2-1; D call uncertain. This CDR3 has 14 amino acids. Looked up from germline, CDR1 is SGHRS and CDR2 is YFSETQ. The V and J ends lost 4 bases and 5 bases respectively, with 13 bases between them.

The V call is TRBV30, the J call TRBJ2-1, with 8 bases matching TRBD1. V trimming: 5 bases; J trimming: 1 base; junction bases outside the gene matches: 4. CDR1 and CDR2 from the germline V gene are GTSNPN and SVGIG (reference sequence). This CDR3 region has 14 residues. Here the CDR3 reads CAWQTGVSYNEQFF. The CDR3 DNA reads as TGTGCCTGGCAGACAGGGGTGTCCTACAATGAGCAGTTCTTC. Full variable domain (remainder filled in from reference TRBV30 and TRBJ2-1): SQTIHQWPATLVQPVGSPLSLECTVEGTSNPNLYWYRQAAGRGLQLLFYSVGIGQISSEVPQNLSASRPQDRQFILSSKKLLLSDSGFYLCAWQTGVSYNEQFFGPGTRLTVL.

The chain combines TRBV5-1 with TRBJ1-2; D ambiguous. The germline V gene has CDR1 SGHRS and CDR2 YFSETQ. The V gene lost 0 bases and the J gene lost 3 bases, with 6 bases spanning the gap. This CDR3 is 13 amino acids long. CDR3 amino acids: CASSLEEDYGYTF. CDR3 nucleotides: TGCGCCAGCAGCTTGGAGGAGGACTATGGCTACACCTTC.

This rearrangement joins TRBV27 to TRBJ2-7, with D possibly TRBD1 on 6 matching bases. Germline V gives CDR1 MNHEY, CDR2 SMNVEV (reference sequence). The CDR3 consists of 14 residues. V was pared by 3 bases and J by 6 bases, with 15 bases between. The CDR3 sequence: CASSLTGLRSEQYF. CDR3 DNA sequence: TGTGCCAGCAGTTTGACAGGCCTCAGGAGCGAGCAGTACTTC.

The chain has TRBV27 and TRBJ2-7; D is tentatively TRBD1 or TRBD2 (5 bases each). The CDR3 is 13 residues long. V lost 3 bases to trimming and J lost 2 bases, with 8 bases between them. In germline, CDR1 is MNHEY, CDR2 SMNVEV (reference sequence). The CDR3: CASSLGVPYEQYF. The CDR3 nucleotides read TGTGCCAGCAGTTTGGGGGTTCCCTACGAGCAGTACTTC.

The chain recombines TRBV9 with TRBJ1-5; 7 nucleotides line up with TRBD1. V was pared by 2 bases and J by 5 bases, with 7 bases of the junction left unmatched. The length of the CDR3 is 15 residues. Germline lookup yields CDR1 SGDLS and CDR2 YYNGEE. In DNA, the CDR3 is TGTGCCAGCAGCGTCGGGGGAGACAGGGATCAGCCCCAGCATTTT. It specifies CASSVGGDRDQPQHF.

The CDR3 DNA reads TGTGCCAGCAGCTCGGACGGGACTCTCGAGCAGTACTTC. Translating it yields CASSSDGTLEQYF. The rearrangement joins TRBV7-9 to TRBJ2-7, with a possible D match to TRBD2 (6 bases). The CDR3 length is 13 residues. CDR1 and CDR2 from the germline V gene are SEHNR and FQNEAQ (reference sequence). V lost 4 bases and J lost 6, with 13 bases in between.

As DNA, the CDR3 is TGTGCCACCAGCAGAGATCGGGGGTTAGCCTATGGCTACACCTTC. Protein product: CATSRDRGLAYGYTF. The V call is TRBV15, the J call TRBJ1-2, with D possibly being TRBD1 (5 bases). The V gene lost 0 bases and the J gene lost 4 bases, with 12 bases spanning the gap. The length of the CDR3 is 15 residues. CDR1 and CDR2 from the germline V gene are LNHNV and YYDKDF (reference sequence).

The rearrangement links TRBV5-6 to TRBJ2-7; 10 bases match TRBD2. V shed 1 base and J 7 bases; nucleotides not matched to a gene: 2. CDR3 length: 13 amino acids. CDR1 SGHDT and CDR2 YYEEEE come from the germline V gene. CDR3 loop: CASSLLAGGEQYF. The DNA for the CDR3 is TGTGCCAGCAGCTTGTTAGCGGGGGGAGAGCAGTACTTC.

The chain couples TRBV29-1 to TRBJ2-2; 12 nucleotides line up with TRBD1. The germline gives CDR1 SQVTM, CDR2 ANQGSEA. The CDR3 runs 16 residues. V shed 4 bases, J shed 3 bases, and the junction held 6 bases outside the gene matches. In DNA form, the CDR3 reads TGCAGCGTTGGCGCCGGGACAGGGGGCTACACCGGGGAGCTGTTTTTT. Translation: CSVGAGTGGYTGELFF.

This sequence joins TRBV29-1 and TRBJ2-6; D ambiguous. Germline values: CDR1 SQVTM, CDR2 ANQGSEA. The V end lost 4 bases, the J end lost 1 base, and 8 bases lay between the germline ends. The CDR3 consists of 14 residues. The CDR3 DNA reads as TGCAGCGTTGGTCGTCTTTCTGGGGCCAACGTCCTGACTTTC. It is translated as CSVGRLSGANVLTF. Full variable domain (outside the CDR3, taken from reference TRBV29-1 and TRBJ2-6): SAVISQKPSRDICQRGTSLTIQCQVDSQVTMMFWYRQQPGQSLTLIATANQGSEATYESGFVIDKFPISRPNLTFSTLTVSNMSPEDSSIYLCSVGRLSGANVLTFGAGSRLTVL.

J is TRBJ2-2 and V is TRBV11-2; D gene uncertain. The CDR3 extends over 12 amino acids. Germline V CDR1 and CDR2: SGHAT, FQNNGV. Trimming removed 1 base at V and 8 bases at J, with 5 bases between. The chain's CDR3 is CASSLARGELFF. The CDR3 nucleotides are TGTGCCAGCAGCTTAGCCCGGGGGGAGCTGTTTTTT.

Regarding this clonotype: A junction boundary mismatches the germline segment, possibly from a read error. The gene calls are TRBV4-1 and TRBJ2-5; 12 nucleotides agree with TRBD2. The length of the CDR3 is 15 residues. The germline CDR1 and CDR2 sequences are MGHRA and YSYEKL. The DNA for the CDR3 is TGCGCCAGCAGCCAAGATACTAGCGGGGGGACCCGTAGTAACTTC. It yields the protein CASSQDTSGGTRSNF.

The rearrangement uses TRBV19 and TRBJ1-2, with TRBD1 matching 7 bases. In germline, CDR1 is LNHDA, CDR2 SQIVND (reference sequence). Germline trimming cut 9 bases from V and 0 bases from J; bases unmatched to any gene: 7. The CDR3 extends over 14 amino acids. CDR3 protein: CASRGQISNYGYTF. In nucleotides, the CDR3 is TGTGCCAGCCGGGGACAGATTTCTAACTATGGCTACACCTTC. The full variable domain, with the rest looked up from reference TRBV19 and TRBJ1-2, is DGGITQSPKYLFRKEGQNVTLSCEQNLNHDAMYWYRQDPGQGLRLIYYSQIVNDFQKGDIAEGYSVSREKKESFPLTVTSAQKNPTAFYLCASRGQISNYGYTFGSGTRLTVV.